Included here is one T cell receptor beta chain sequence, with context. CDR1 and CDR2 from the germline V gene are MNHEY and SVGAGI. The CDR3 is 14 amino acids. Trimming at V came to 4 bases and at J to 5 bases, leaving 4 bases not matched to a gene. Treatment in this sample: randomized to nivolumab then ipilimumab (arm A) or the reverse (arm B). The sample originates from a study of sequential checkpoint blockade in melanoma. TCRdb keeps only in-frame clones here, not all; method: immunoSEQ multiplex PCR. The data contain over 10,000 clones, about 65% of them seen just once; the ten biggest clones take up 22%.

The starting material was CD8+ T cells sorted from blood (inferred from file names), obtained from a patient given nivolumab and ipilimumab in sequence. The TCR was taken from a human donor with melanoma. The rearrangement joins TRBV6-5 to TRBJ1-1, with 10 nucleotides matching TRBD1. CDR3 residues: CASSLGQGWTEAFF. In DNA, the CDR3 is TGTGCCAGCAGTTTGGGACAGGGGTGGACTGAAGCTTTCTTT.